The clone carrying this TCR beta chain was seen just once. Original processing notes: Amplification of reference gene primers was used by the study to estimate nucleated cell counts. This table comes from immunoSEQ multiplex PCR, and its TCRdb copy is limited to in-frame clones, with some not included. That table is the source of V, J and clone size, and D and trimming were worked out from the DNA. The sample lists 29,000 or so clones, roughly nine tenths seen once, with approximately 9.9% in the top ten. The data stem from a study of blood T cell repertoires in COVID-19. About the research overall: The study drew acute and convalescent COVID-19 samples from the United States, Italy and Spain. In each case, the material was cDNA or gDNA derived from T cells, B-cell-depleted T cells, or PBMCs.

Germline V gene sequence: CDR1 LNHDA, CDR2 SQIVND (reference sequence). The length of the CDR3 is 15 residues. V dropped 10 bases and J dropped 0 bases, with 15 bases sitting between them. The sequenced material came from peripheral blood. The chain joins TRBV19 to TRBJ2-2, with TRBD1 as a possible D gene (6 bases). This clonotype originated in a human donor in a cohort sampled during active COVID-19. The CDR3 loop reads CATRQDDANTGELFF. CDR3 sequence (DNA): TGTGCCACCCGACAGGACGACGCGAACACCGGGGAGCTGTTTTTT.